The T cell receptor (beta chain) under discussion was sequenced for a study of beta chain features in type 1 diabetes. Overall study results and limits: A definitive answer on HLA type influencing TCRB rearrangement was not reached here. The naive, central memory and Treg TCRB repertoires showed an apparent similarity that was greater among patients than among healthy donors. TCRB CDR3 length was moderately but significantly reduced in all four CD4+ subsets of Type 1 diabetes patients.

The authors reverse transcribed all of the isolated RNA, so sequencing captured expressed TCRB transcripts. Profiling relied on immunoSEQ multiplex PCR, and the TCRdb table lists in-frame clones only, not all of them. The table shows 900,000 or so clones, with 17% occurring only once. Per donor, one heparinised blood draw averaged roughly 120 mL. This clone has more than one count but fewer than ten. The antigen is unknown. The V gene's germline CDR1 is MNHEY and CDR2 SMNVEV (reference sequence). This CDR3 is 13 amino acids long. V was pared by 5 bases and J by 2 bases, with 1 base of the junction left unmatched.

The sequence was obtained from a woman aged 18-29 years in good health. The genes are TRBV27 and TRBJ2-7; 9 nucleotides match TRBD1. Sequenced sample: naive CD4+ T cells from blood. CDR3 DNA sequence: TGTGCCAGCAGTGGGACAGGGCCCTACGAGCAGTACTTC. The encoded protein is CASSGTGPYEQYF.